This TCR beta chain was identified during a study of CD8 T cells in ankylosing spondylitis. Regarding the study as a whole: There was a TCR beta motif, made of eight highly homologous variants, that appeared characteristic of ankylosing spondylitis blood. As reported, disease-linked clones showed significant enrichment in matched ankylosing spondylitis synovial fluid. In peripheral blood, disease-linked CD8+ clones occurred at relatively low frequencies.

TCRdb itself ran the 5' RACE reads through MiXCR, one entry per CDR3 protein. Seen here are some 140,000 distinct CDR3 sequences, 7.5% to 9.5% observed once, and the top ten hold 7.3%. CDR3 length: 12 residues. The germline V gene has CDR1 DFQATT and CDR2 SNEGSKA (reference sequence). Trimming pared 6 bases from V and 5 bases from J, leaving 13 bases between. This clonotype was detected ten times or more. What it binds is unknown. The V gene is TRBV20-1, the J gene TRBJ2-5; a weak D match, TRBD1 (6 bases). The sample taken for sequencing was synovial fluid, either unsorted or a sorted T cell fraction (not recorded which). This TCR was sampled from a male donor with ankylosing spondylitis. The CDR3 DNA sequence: TGCAGTGCCGAACAGGGATGGGAGACCCAGTACTTC. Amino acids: CSAEQGWETQYF.